Following are 2 T cell receptor beta chains from one sample sequenced in a study of graft-versus-host responses after intestinal transplantation. Data came from immunoSEQ multiplex PCR; TCRdb stores just in-frame clones and leaves some out. The sample includes some 100,000 clones, under 95% of them seen just once. The antigens these receptors bind are not known. Sequenced material: unstimulated CD8+ T cells sorted from spleen or lymph node cells, taken before transplant. These receptors were taken from a human donor who was the organ donor for an intestinal transplant.

The V and J genes are TRBV10-3 and TRBJ2-1; TRBD2 matches 9 bases. Trimming at V came to 3 bases and at J to 9 bases, leaving 9 bases not matched to a gene. CDR3 length: 15 amino acids. Germline V CDR1 and CDR2: ENHRY, SYGVKD. CDR3 nucleotide sequence: TGTGCCATCAGTGAACTCAGACTAGCGGAGTCTGAGCAGTTCTTC. It codes for CAISELRLAESEQFF.

J is TRBJ2-5 and V is TRBV19, with 7 nucleotides matching TRBD2. This CDR3 spans 15 amino acids. The V gene end was trimmed by 3 bases and the J gene end by 11 bases; junction bases not matched to a gene: 15. Germline V lookup: CDR1 LNHDA, CDR2 SQIVND (reference sequence). Here the CDR3 reads CASSMWIGLAAEQYF. The CDR3 DNA follows: TGTGCCAGTAGTATGTGGATAGGGCTAGCGGCAGAGCAGTACTTC. The full variable domain, its missing parts supplied by reference TRBV19 and TRBJ2-5, is DGGITQSPKYLFRKEGQNVTLSCEQNLNHDAMYWYRQDPGQGLRLIYYSQIVNDFQKGDIAEGYSVSREKKESFPLTVTSAQKNPTAFYLCASSMWIGLAAEQYFGPGTRLLVL.